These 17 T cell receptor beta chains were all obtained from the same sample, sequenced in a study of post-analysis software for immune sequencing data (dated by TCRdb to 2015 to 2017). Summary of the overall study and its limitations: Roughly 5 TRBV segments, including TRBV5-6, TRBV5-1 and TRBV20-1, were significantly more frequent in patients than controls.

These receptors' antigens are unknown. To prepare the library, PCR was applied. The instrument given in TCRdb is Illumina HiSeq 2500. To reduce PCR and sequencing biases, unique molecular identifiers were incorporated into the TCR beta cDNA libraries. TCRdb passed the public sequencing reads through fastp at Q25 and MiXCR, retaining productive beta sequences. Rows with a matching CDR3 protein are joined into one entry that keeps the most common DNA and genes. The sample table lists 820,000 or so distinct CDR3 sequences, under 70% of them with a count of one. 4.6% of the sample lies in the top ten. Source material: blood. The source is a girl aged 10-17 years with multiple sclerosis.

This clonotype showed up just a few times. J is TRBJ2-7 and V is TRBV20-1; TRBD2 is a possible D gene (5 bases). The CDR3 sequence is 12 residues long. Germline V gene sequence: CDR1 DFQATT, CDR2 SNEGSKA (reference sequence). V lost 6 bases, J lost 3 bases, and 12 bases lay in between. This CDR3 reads CSATGSSYEQYF. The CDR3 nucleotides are TGCAGTGCCACGGGGAGCAGCTACGAGCAGTACTTC.

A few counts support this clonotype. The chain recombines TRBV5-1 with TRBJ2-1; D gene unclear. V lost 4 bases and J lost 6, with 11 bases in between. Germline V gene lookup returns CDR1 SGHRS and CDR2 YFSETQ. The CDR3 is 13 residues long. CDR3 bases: TGCGCCAGCAGCGACCCCCTTCGCAATGAGCAGTTCTTC. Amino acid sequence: CASSDPLRNEQFF.

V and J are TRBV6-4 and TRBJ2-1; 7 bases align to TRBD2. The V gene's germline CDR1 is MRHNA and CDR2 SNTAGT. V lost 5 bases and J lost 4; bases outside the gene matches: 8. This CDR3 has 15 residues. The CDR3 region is CASSTSAKGYNEQFF. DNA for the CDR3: TGTGCCAGCAGTACTAGCGCAAAGGGGTACAATGAGCAGTTCTTC.

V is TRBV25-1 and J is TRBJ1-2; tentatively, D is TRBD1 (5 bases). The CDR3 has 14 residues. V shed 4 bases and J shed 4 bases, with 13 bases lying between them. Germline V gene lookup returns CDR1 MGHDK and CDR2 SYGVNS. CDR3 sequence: CASSVWGNVYGYTF. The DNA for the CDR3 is TGTGCCAGCAGTGTTTGGGGGAATGTCTATGGCTACACCTTC.

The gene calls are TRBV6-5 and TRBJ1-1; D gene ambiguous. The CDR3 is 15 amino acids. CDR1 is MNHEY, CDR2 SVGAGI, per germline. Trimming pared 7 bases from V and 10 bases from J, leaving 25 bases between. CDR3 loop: CASTKRADTNFRAFF. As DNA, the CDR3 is TGTGCCAGCACCAAAAGGGCAGACACGAACTTCCGAGCTTTCTTT.

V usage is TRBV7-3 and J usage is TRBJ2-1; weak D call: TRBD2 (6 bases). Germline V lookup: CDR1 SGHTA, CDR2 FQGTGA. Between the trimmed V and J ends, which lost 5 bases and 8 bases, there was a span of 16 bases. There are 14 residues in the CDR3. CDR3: CASSLRDSKDEQFF. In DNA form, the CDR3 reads TGTGCCAGCAGCCTCCGGGACTCAAAGGATGAGCAGTTCTTC. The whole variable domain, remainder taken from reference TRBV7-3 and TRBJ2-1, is GAGVSQTPSNKVTEKGKYVELRCDPISGHTALYWYRQSLGQGPEFLIYFQGTGAADDSGLPNDRFFAVRPEGSVSTLKIQRTERGDSAVYLCASSLRDSKDEQFFGPGTRLTVL.

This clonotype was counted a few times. Written as DNA, the CDR3 is TGTGCCAGCAGTGGCACCGGGACCCGCGTAGGCTACACCTTC. Its translation is CASSGTGTRVGYTF. The J gene is TRBJ1-2, the V gene TRBV12-3 or TRBV12-4, with D maybe TRBD1 (5 bases). CDR3 length: 14 residues. Trimming removed 5 bases from V and 8 bases from J, with 18 bases in between.

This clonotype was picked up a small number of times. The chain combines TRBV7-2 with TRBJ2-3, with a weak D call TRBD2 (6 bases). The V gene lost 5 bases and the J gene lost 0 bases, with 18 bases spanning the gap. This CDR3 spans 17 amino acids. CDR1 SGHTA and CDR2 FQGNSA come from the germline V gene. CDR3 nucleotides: TGTGCCAGCAGCATGAGCCCGGGAGCTCCTAGCACAGATACGCAGTATTTT. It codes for CASSMSPGAPSTDTQYF. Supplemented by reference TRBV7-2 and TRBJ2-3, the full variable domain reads GAGVSQSPSNKVTEKGKDVELRCDPISGHTALYWYRQSLGQGLEFLIYFQGNSAPDKSGLPSDRFSAERTGGSVSTLTIQRTQQEDSAVYLCASSMSPGAPSTDTQYFGPGTRLTVL.

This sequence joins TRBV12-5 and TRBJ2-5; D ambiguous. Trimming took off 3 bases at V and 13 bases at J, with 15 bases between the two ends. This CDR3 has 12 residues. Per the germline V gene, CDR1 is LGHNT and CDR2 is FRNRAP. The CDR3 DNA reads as TGTGCTAGTGGTTTCCGGGCGGATCATCTGTACTTC. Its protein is CASGFRADHLYF.

CDR3 in amino acids: CASSFWASGELKTQYF. The DNA for the CDR3 is TGTGCCAGCAGCTTTTGGGCTAGCGGGGAACTAAAGACCCAGTACTTC. The chain carries TRBV7-2 and TRBJ2-7; 9 bases align to TRBD2. The better agreement between TRBJ2-5 and the DNA end casts doubt on the J call. The germline V gene encodes CDR1 SGHTA and CDR2 FQGNSA. CDR3 length equals 16 residues.

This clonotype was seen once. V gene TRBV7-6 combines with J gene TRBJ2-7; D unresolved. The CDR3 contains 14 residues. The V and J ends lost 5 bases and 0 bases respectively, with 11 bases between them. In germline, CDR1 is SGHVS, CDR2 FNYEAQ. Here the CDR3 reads CASSRNPLSYEQYF. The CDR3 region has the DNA TGTGCCAGCAGCCGAAACCCCCTCTCCTACGAGCAGTACTTC.

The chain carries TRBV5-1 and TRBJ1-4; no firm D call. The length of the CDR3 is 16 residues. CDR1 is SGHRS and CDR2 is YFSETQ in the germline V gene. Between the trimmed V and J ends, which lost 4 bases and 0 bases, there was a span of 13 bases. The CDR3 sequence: CASSPGDLATNEKLFF. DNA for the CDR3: TGCGCCAGCAGCCCCGGGGATCTAGCAACTAATGAAAAACTGTTTTTT.

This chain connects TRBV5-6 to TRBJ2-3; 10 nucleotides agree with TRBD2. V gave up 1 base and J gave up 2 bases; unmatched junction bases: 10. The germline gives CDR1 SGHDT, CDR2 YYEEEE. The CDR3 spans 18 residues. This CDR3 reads CASSLRASGGYLTDTQYF. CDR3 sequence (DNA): TGTGCCAGCAGCTTGAGGGCTAGCGGGGGCTATCTCACAGATACGCAGTATTTT.

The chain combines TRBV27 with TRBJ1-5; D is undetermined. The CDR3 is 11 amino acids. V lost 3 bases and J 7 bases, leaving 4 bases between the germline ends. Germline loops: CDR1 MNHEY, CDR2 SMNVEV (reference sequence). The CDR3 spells CASSLLQPQHF. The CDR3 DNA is TGTGCCAGCAGTTTGTTACAGCCCCAGCATTTT.

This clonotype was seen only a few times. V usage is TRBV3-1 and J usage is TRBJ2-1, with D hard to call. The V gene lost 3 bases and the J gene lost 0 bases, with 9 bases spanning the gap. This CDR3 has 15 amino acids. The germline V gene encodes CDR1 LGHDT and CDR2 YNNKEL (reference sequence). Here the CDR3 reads CASSQGSSSYNEQFF. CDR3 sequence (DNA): TGTGCCAGCAGCCAGGGCTCTAGCTCCTACAATGAGCAGTTCTTC.

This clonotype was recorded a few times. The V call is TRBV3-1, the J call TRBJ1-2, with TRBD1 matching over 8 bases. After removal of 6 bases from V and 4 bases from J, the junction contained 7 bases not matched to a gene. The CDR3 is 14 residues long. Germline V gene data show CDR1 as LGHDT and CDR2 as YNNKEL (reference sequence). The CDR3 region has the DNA TGTGCCAGCAGTCAGACCGGGACAGGCTATGGCTACACCTTC. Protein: CASSQTGTGYGYTF.

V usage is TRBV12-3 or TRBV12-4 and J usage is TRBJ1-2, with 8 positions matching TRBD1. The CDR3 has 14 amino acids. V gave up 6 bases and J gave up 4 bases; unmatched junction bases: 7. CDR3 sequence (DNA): TGTGCCAGCAGAGCGGACAGGGAGGGCTATGGCTACACCTTC. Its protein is CASRADREGYGYTF.